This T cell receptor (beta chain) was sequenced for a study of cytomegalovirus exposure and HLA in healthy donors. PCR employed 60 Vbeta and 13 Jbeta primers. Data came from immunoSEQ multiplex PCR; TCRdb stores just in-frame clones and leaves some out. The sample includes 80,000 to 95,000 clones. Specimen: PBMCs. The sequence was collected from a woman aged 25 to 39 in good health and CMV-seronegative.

This chain's CDR3 is CASSAPGGGNEQYF. Written as DNA, the CDR3 is TGTGCCAGCAGCGCCCCGGGAGGGGGCAACGAGCAGTACTTC. The rearrangement links TRBV9 to TRBJ2-7; the D gene is possibly TRBD2 (8 bases). Trimming stripped 3 bases from V and 5 bases from J, with 15 bases between. Per germline, CDR1 SGDLS and CDR2 YYNGEE. The CDR3 runs to 14 residues.